Listed below are T cell receptor beta chains from one sample, sequenced in a study of CD8 T cells in ankylosing spondylitis. Each CDR3 protein is one row after TCRdb ran MiXCR on the 5' RACE reads. The sample has 350,000 or so distinct CDR3 sequences; 8% are singletons. Source material: blood, either unsorted or a sorted T cell fraction (not recorded which). The receptors shown here come from a male donor with ankylosing spondylitis. Both conserved end residues are part of each CDR3. Fields, in order: V gene, clone size, D gene, J gene, CDR3 protein, CDR3 DNA. D genes are given only for firm matches. The size entry is marked missing in some rows and otherwise reads once, few, many or a size class.

TRBV29-1,few,TRBD2,TRBJ2-2,CSVVAGITGELFF,TGCAGCGTTGTAGCGGGAATCACCGGGGAGCTGTTTTTT
TRBV28,NA,NA,TRBJ2-5,CASTGEQETQYF,TGTGCCAGCACAGGGGAGCAAGAGACCCAGTACTTC
TRBV5-1,NA,NA,TRBJ2-5,CASSLVGGTEETQYF,TGCGCCAGCAGCTTGGTAGGAGGGACAGAAGAGACCCAGTACTTC
TRBV15,few,TRBD2,TRBJ2-4,CATSRDGQRGLNIQYF,TGTGCCACCAGCAGAGATGGGCAGCGGGGGTTAAACATTCAGTACTTC
TRBV5-5,NA,NA,TRBJ1-2,CASSLAGNDGYTF,TGTGCCAGCAGCTTGGCAGGGAACGATGGCTACACCTTC
TRBV3-1,few,NA,TRBJ1-2,CASKGSGYYGYTF,TGTGCCAGCAAGGGATCGGGGTACTATGGCTACACCTTC
TRBV29-1,few,NA,TRBJ1-2,CSVEAAGPDGYTF,TGCAGCGTTGAAGCGGCAGGGCCCGATGGCTACACCTTC
TRBV28,few,TRBD2,TRBJ2-1,CASSGTTSGRGSYNEQFF,TGTGCCAGCAGTGGGACGACTAGCGGGAGAGGTTCATACAATGAGCAGTTCTTC
TRBV11-1,NA,TRBD2,TRBJ2-1,CASSERGTSGRGRHNEQFF,TGTGCCAGCAGCGAGAGAGGGACTAGCGGGAGAGGTCGCCACAATGAGCAGTTCTTC
TRBV11-2,NA,TRBD2,TRBJ2-3,CASSPRTSGIRVTDTQYF,TGTGCCAGCAGCCCCAGGACTAGCGGGATTCGGGTCACAGATACGCAGTATTTT
TRBV7-2,few,NA,TRBJ2-2,CASSFSESGELFF,TGTGCCAGCAGCTTTAGCGAATCCGGGGAGCTGTTTTTT
TRBV28,few,NA,TRBJ1-2,CASTTQGRAYGYTF,TGTGCCAGCACGACTCAGGGTCGTGCCTATGGCTACACCTTC
TRBV29-1,many,NA,TRBJ2-1,CSVDRSLNEQFF,TGCAGCGTTGACAGGTCCCTAAATGAGCAGTTCTTC
TRBV5-5,NA,NA,TRBJ2-2,CASSLLRAVNTGELFF,TGTGCCAGCAGCTTGCTGAGGGCCGTAAACACCGGGGAGCTGTTTTTT
TRBV12-5,few,TRBD2,TRBJ2-7,CASGPDLGLAGDLSYEQYF,TGTGCTAGTGGTCCTGATCTAGGACTAGCGGGAGATTTGTCCTACGAGCAGTACTTC
TRBV5-1,NA,TRBD2,TRBJ2-1,CASSPTSADYNEQFF,TGCGCCAGCAGTCCAACTAGCGCGGACTACAATGAGCAGTTCTTC
TRBV3-1,many,NA,TRBJ1-2,CASSQGFEGKRGYTF,TGTGCCAGCAGCCAAGGATTTGAGGGTAAACGTGGCTACACCTTC
TRBV28,NA,TRBD1,TRBJ2-7,CASIPRGQAVWEQYF,TGTGCCAGCATCCCCCGGGGACAGGCCGTCTGGGAGCAGTACTTC
TRBV5-1,few,TRBD1,TRBJ2-7,CASSLLGQGREQYF,TGCGCCAGCAGCTTGTTGGGACAGGGTCGAGAGCAGTACTTC
TRBV2,few,NA,TRBJ1-4,CASSPREIEKLFF,TGTGCCAGCAGTCCCCGGGAAATTGAAAAACTGTTTTTT
TRBV27,many,NA,TRBJ2-2,CASSPAGNTGELFF,TGTGCCAGCAGCCCTGCAGGGAACACCGGGGAGCTGTTTTTT
TRBV20-1,few,TRBD2,TRBJ2-7,CSARDLAGRVVSYEQYF,TGCAGTGCTAGAGACCTAGCGGGACGAGTAGTTTCCTACGAGCAGTACTTC
TRBV7-7,NA,TRBD1,TRBJ2-5,CASSASGQGVTQYF,TGTGCTAGCAGTGCCTCGGGACAGGGTGTAACCCAGTACTTC
TRBV5-5,few,NA,TRBJ2-1,CASSFLPGDSYNEQFF,TGTGCCAGCAGCTTTCTCCCAGGGGACTCCTACAATGAGCAGTTCTTC
TRBV9,many,NA,TRBJ2-7,CASSVGGTHYEQYF,TGTGCCAGCAGCGTAGGTGGGACACACTACGAGCAGTACTTC
TRBV4-3,few,NA,TRBJ2-1,CASSQEGPTHNEQFF,TGCGCCAGCAGCCAAGAAGGTCCGACACACAATGAGCAGTTCTTC
TRBV5-4,NA,NA,TRBJ2-1,CASSLRAGSGYNEQFF,TGTGCCAGCAGCTTGAGGGCGGGGAGTGGGTACAATGAGCAGTTCTTC
TRBV28,many,NA,TRBJ1-6,CASSPTGTLISPLHF,TGTGCCAGCAGTCCCACCGGGACCCTGATTTCACCCCTCCACTTT
TRBV7-3,NA,NA,TRBJ2-5,CASSFSGGGGETQYF,TGTGCCAGCAGTTTCAGTGGGGGAGGTGGTGAGACCCAGTACTTC
TRBV10-2,once,NA,TRBJ2-7,CASTGQSDEQYF,TGCGCCAGCACCGGACAGTCTGATGAGCAGTACTTC
TRBV5-1,many,TRBD1,TRBJ2-7,CASSLAQGNEQYF,TGCGCCAGCAGCTTGGCACAGGGGAACGAGCAGTACTTC
TRBV11-3,NA,TRBD2,TRBJ2-5,CASSSGRGTETQYF,TGTGCCAGCAGCTCCGGGAGGGGTACGGAGACCCAGTACTTC
TRBV4-1,NA,NA,TRBJ2-1,CASSQDPLGGYNEQFF,TGCGCCAGCAGCCAGGATCCCCTAGGAGGGTACAATGAGCAGTTCTTC
TRBV27,NA,NA,TRBJ2-5,CASSSQGRQETQYF,TGTGCCAGCAGCTCTCAAGGACGGCAAGAGACCCAGTACTTC
TRBV24-1,NA,TRBD2,TRBJ2-2,CATSDLGTSGSNTGELFF,TGTGCCACCAGTGATTTAGGGACTAGCGGCTCGAACACCGGGGAGCTGTTTTTT
TRBV5-1,many,NA,TRBJ2-7,CASSLEVALRYEQYF,TGCGCCAGCAGCTTGGAAGTGGCGCTCCGCTACGAGCAGTACTTC
TRBV4-1,many,TRBD1,TRBJ2-3,CASSHLQGAGADTQYF,TGCGCCAGCAGCCACCTCCAGGGGGCTGGCGCAGATACGCAGTATTTT
TRBV19,few,NA,TRBJ1-4,CASNRQGSATNEKLFF,TGTGCCAGTAACCGGCAAGGCAGTGCAACTAATGAAAAACTGTTTTTT
TRBV5-1,NA,NA,TRBJ2-1,CASSIPDREQFF,TGCGCCAGCAGCATACCTGACAGGGAGCAGTTCTTC
TRBV5-1,NA,TRBD1,TRBJ2-1,CASSPYEGANNEQFF,TGCGCCAGCAGCCCGTACGAGGGGGCCAACAATGAGCAGTTCTTC
TRBV10-3,many,TRBD1,TRBJ1-5,CAISTGVSNQPQHF,TGTGCCATCAGTACAGGGGTCAGCAATCAGCCCCAGCATTTT
TRBV12-3/TRBV12-4,many,NA,TRBJ1-1,CASSIRTGNTEAFF,TGTGCCAGCAGTATTCGGACGGGGAACACTGAAGCTTTCTTT